The next 21 T cell receptor beta chains were all read from a single sample in a study of Graves' ophthalmopathy and Graves' hyperthyroidism. Amplification of TCR beta CDR3 regions used RNA transcripts. A first-round RT-PCR used HTBI primers, followed by a second-round multiplex PCR. TCRdb independently ran MiXCR on the multiplex PCR reads; one entry per CDR3 protein. The repertoire holds some 150,000 distinct CDR3 sequences, with roughly two fifths as singletons. Source material: peripheral blood. The receptors shown here come from a man younger than 40 with Graves' ophthalmopathy.

This clonotype was counted ten times or more. The chain has TRBV3-1 and TRBJ1-3; D unclear. CDR1 and CDR2 from the germline V gene are LGHDT and YNNKEL (reference sequence). The V and J ends lost 3 bases and 0 bases respectively, with 3 bases between them. The CDR3 totals 13 residues. CDR3 bases: TGTGCCAGCAGCCACGACTCTGGAAACACCATATATTTT. Translating it yields CASSHDSGNTIYF.

This clonotype appeared a few times. The rearrangement joins TRBV28 to TRBJ2-5, with 8 bases matching TRBD1. The CDR3 totals 14 residues. The V segment lost 2 bases and the J segment 5 bases; nucleotides outside the gene matches: 4. Germline V gene sequence: CDR1 MDHEN, CDR2 SYDVKM. CDR3 in DNA: TGTGCCAGCAGTTTACCAGGGGGCTTCGAGACCCAGTACTTC. Translating gives CASSLPGGFETQYF. Full variable domain (missing parts from reference TRBV28 and TRBJ2-5): DVKVTQSSRYLVKRTGEKVFLECVQDMDHENMFWYRQDPGLGLRLIYFSYDVKMKEKGDIPEGYSVSREKKERFSLILESASTNQTSMYLCASSLPGGFETQYFGPGTRLLVL.

This clonotype was picked up many times. The chain recombines TRBV25-1 with TRBJ1-5; 10 nucleotides line up with TRBD1. V was pared by 6 bases and J by 3 bases, with 2 bases of the junction left unmatched. The CDR3 consists of 14 residues. CDR1 MGHDK and CDR2 SYGVNS come from the germline V gene. CDR3 nucleotides: TGTGCCAGCAGGGACAGGGGGAACAATCAGCCCCAGCATTTT. Protein: CASRDRGNNQPQHF.

Only a few counts were recorded for this clonotype. In DNA, the CDR3 is TGTGCCAGCAGTTCCCCCGATTGGGGCAGCTCCTACGAGCAGTACTTC. Amino acids: CASSSPDWGSSYEQYF. The rearrangement uses TRBV28 and TRBJ2-7; tentatively, D is TRBD1 (5 bases). From germline, CDR1 is MDHEN and CDR2 SYDVKM. The CDR3 is 16 amino acids. The V end was cut by 4 bases, the J end by 0 bases, with 16 bases between. Drawing the rest from reference TRBV28 and TRBJ2-7, the complete variable domain is DVKVTQSSRYLVKRTGEKVFLECVQDMDHENMFWYRQDPGLGLRLIYFSYDVKMKEKGDIPEGYSVSREKKERFSLILESASTNQTSMYLCASSSPDWGSSYEQYFGPGTRLTVT.

This clonotype has more than one count but fewer than ten. The gene calls are TRBV12-3 or TRBV12-4 and TRBJ1-1; 9 bases line up with TRBD1. Trimming cost V 10 bases and J 1 base; bases outside gene matches: 4. The CDR3 has 13 residues. The CDR3, as DNA: TGTGCCACCCGGGGACAGGGGAACACTGAAGCTTTCTTT. This encodes CATRGQGNTEAFF.

Ten or more counts support this clonotype. This chain joins TRBV6-5 and TRBJ1-2; tentative D call: TRBD1 (6 bases). CDR1 is MNHEY and CDR2 is SVGAGI in the germline V gene. This CDR3 has 14 residues. V was pared by 2 bases and J by 4 bases, with 11 bases between. CDR3 sequence: CASSYPGAGYGYTF. CDR3 DNA sequence: TGTGCCAGCAGTTACCCAGGGGCTGGCTATGGCTACACCTTC.

This clonotype was detected many times. The rearrangement links TRBV20-1 to TRBJ1-1; possibly TRBD1 for D (5 bases). CDR3 length: 16 amino acids. CDR1 and CDR2 (germline): DFQATT, SNEGSKA (reference sequence). The V end was cut by 2 bases, the J end by 4 bases, with 20 bases between. The CDR3 is CSARPGGVSWGTEAFF. The CDR3 DNA sequence: TGCAGTGCTAGACCTGGGGGGGTCTCCTGGGGCACTGAAGCTTTCTTT.

The V call is TRBV6-2 or TRBV6-3, the J call TRBJ1-2; no firm D call. The germline V gene has CDR1 MNHEY and CDR2 SVGEGT. Deletions cut 4 bases from V and 5 bases from J, with 8 bases between. The CDR3 extends over 12 amino acids. The CDR3 protein is CASSLGPYGYTF. The CDR3 coding sequence is TGTGCCAGCAGTTTAGGACCATATGGCTACACCTTC.

This clonotype occurred many times. The V call is TRBV18, the J call TRBJ1-2, with a possible D match to TRBD1 (5 bases). This CDR3 has 15 amino acids. Germline V CDR1 and CDR2: KGHSH, LQKENI. V lost 3 bases to trimming and J lost 3 bases, with 14 bases between them. CDR3 protein: CASSPRTGGDYGYTF. The CDR3 bases are TGTGCCAGCTCACCTAGGACGGGAGGGGACTATGGCTACACCTTC.

The DNA for the CDR3 is TGTGCCAGCACAATTACAGGTACCTACGAGCAGTACTTC. It encodes CASTITGTYEQYF. The rearrangement uses TRBV12-3 or TRBV12-4 and TRBJ2-7, with D perhaps TRBD1 (5 bases). Trimming took off 7 bases at V and 2 bases at J, with 12 bases between the two ends. This CDR3 is 13 amino acids long.

This clonotype was observed at least ten times. V gene TRBV27 combines with J gene TRBJ2-7, with 7 bases that match TRBD1. CDR1 and CDR2 (germline): MNHEY, SMNVEV (reference sequence). This CDR3 is built from 17 residues. V dropped 3 bases and J dropped 3; count of bases not matched to a gene: 14. CDR3 in amino acids: CASSFDNPGQYDYEQYF. The CDR3 DNA sequence: TGTGCCAGCAGTTTCGACAATCCGGGACAGTACGACTACGAGCAGTACTTC.

This clonotype has at least ten counts. The rearrangement joins TRBV20-1 to TRBJ1-5, with 8 bases aligning to TRBD1. In germline, CDR1 is DFQATT, CDR2 SNEGSKA (reference sequence). J gave up 5 bases and V 3 bases, and 0 bases lay outside the gene matches. CDR3 length: 12 amino acids. In DNA, the CDR3 is TGCAGTGCTAGGACAGGGGATCAGCCCCAGCATTTT. Encoded protein: CSARTGDQPQHF.

The V call is TRBV12-3 or TRBV12-4, the J call TRBJ2-2; 7 bases map to TRBD1. Trimming cost V 1 base and J 7 bases; bases outside gene matches: 3. CDR3 length: 14 amino acids. This chain's CDR3 is CASSLGQGVGELFF. In DNA, the CDR3 is TGTGCCAGCAGTTTAGGACAGGGAGTCGGGGAGCTGTTTTTT.

The rearrangement uses TRBV6-2 or TRBV6-3 and TRBJ2-5, with TRBD2 matching over 8 bases. The V gene's germline CDR1 is MNHEY and CDR2 SVGEGT. The CDR3 runs to 20 residues. V shed 0 bases, J shed 5 bases, and the junction held 20 bases outside the gene matches. CDR3 residues: CASSYSLRASGPQRRETQYF. The CDR3 DNA follows: TGTGCCAGCAGTTACTCTCTACGGGCTAGCGGGCCCCAAAGGAGGGAGACCCAGTACTTC.

This clonotype was counted many times. An end of the junction differs from the germline gene, which may be a read error. CDR3 nucleotide sequence: TGTGCCAGCAGTTCCTCGCCCTCGGAGCCGTACTTC. Its translation is CASSSSPSEPYF. The rearrangement links TRBV28 to TRBJ2-7; D unresolved. Germline V lookup: CDR1 MDHEN, CDR2 SYDVKM. This CDR3 is 12 amino acids long.

This clonotype was seen more than once but under ten times. This chain links TRBV12-3 or TRBV12-4 with TRBJ2-7; D is possibly TRBD1 (6 bases). This CDR3 is built from 13 residues. V lost 7 bases and J lost 3, with 13 bases in between. The chain's CDR3 is CASMGAKIYEQYF. CDR3 DNA: TGTGCCAGCATGGGGGCAAAAATCTACGAGCAGTACTTC.

This clonotype occurred many times. The junction shows a germline mismatch at one end, possibly a read error. The chain couples TRBV19 to TRBJ2-5; tentatively, D is TRBD2 (6 bases). CDR1 and CDR2 (germline): LNHDA, SQIVND (reference sequence). The CDR3 is 16 amino acids. CDR3 residues: CASSQAGTPWVETQYF. The CDR3 DNA is TGTGCAAGTAGCCAAGCGGGTACTCCGTGGGTGGAGACCCAGTACTTC.

This chain links TRBV5-5 with TRBJ1-1, with D possibly matching TRBD1 (6 bases). CDR3 length: 15 residues. Germline-derived CDR1 and CDR2 are SGHKS and YYEKEE (reference sequence). Trimming cost V 4 bases and J 1 base, with 14 bases left between them. CDR3: CASSPTGHGNTEAFF. The CDR3, as DNA: TGTGCCAGCAGCCCGACAGGACACGGGAACACTGAAGCTTTCTTT.

The sample holds many counts of this clonotype. V is TRBV5-1 and J is TRBJ2-7, with 7 bases matching TRBD2. CDR3 length: 13 residues. Germline V lookup: CDR1 SGHRS, CDR2 YFSETQ. The J segment lost 2 bases and the V segment lost 3 bases, leaving 2 bases of the junction unmatched. CDR3 region: CASSSGLAYEQYF. Written as DNA, the CDR3 is TGCGCCAGCAGCTCAGGACTAGCCTACGAGCAGTACTTC.

Ten or more counts support this clonotype. This rearrangement joins TRBV6-7 to TRBJ2-4; the D gene is possibly TRBD1 (5 bases). TRBV6-7 is an ORF, and what it does is uncertain. The V gene lost 7 bases and the J gene lost 0 bases, with 22 bases spanning the gap. The CDR3 consists of 18 residues. CDR3 loop: CASTFRRGHCSAKNIQYF. The DNA of the CDR3 is TGTGCCAGCACCTTTAGGAGAGGACACTGCTCAGCCAAAAACATTCAGTACTTC.

This clonotype showed up many times. The CDR3 sequence is CASSLAVGIQETQYF. CDR3 nucleotides: TGTGCCAGCAGCCTAGCGGTAGGGATCCAAGAGACCCAGTACTTC. The genes are TRBV14 and TRBJ2-5; weak D call: TRBD2 (6 bases). V was cut by 4 bases and J by 1 base, with 13 bases left in between. This CDR3 comprises 15 residues. Germline V gene sequence: CDR1 SGHDN, CDR2 FVKESK.